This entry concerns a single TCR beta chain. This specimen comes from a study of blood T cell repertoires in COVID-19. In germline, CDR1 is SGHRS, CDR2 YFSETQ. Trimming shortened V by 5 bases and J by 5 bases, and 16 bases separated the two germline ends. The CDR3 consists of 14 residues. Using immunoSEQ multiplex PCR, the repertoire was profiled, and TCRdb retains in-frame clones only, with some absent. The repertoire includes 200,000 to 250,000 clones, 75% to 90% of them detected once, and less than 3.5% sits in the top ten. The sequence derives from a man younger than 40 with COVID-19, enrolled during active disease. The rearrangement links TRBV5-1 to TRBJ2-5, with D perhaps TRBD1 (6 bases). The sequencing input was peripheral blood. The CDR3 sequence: CASSTGTKGETQYF. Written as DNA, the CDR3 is TGCGCCAGCAGTACAGGGACAAAGGGGGAGACCCAGTACTTC.